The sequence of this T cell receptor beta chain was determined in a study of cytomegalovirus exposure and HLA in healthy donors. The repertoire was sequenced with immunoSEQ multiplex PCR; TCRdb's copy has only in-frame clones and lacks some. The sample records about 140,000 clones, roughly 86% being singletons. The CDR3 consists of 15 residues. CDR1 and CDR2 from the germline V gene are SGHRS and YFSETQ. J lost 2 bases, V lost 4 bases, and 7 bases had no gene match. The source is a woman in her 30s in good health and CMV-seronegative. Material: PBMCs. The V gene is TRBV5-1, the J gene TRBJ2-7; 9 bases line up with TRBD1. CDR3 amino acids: CASSENRGPTYEQYF. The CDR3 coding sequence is TGCGCCAGCAGCGAAAACAGGGGGCCTACCTACGAGCAGTACTTC.